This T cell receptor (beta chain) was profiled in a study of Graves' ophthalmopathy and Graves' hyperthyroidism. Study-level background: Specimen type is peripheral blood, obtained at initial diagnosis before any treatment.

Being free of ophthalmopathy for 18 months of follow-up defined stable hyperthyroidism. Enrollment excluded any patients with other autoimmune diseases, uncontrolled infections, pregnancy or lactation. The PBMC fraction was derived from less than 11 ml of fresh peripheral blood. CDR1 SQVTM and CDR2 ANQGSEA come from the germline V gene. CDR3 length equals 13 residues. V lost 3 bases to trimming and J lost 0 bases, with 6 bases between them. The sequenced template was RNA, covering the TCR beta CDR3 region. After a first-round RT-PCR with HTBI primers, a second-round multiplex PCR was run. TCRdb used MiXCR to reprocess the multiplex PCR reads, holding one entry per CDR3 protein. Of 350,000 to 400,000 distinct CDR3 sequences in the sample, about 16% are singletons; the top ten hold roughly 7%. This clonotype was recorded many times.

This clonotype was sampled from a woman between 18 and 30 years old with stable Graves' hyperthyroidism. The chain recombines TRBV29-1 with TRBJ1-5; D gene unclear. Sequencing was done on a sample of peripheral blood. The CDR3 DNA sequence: TGCAGCGTTGAGGTCGGTAGCAATCAGCCCCAGCATTTT. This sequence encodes CSVEVGSNQPQHF.